This entry features one TCR beta chain sequence. Antigen: not known. CDR1 is MGHRA and CDR2 is YSYEKL in the germline V gene. The CDR3 is made up of 15 amino acids. V dropped 3 bases and J dropped 5 bases, with 16 bases sitting between them. Using immunoSEQ multiplex PCR, the repertoire was profiled, and TCRdb retains in-frame clones only, with some absent. The table records around 91,000 clones, 89% of them present only once. All trial patients relapsed after autologous stem cell transplantation. Best responses included complete response and partial response; otherwise, the best response was progressive disease. The source of the sample is a study of PD-1 blockade in classical Hodgkin lymphoma. Study-level findings and limits: Before treatment, complete responders showed about the same diversity as newly diagnosed patients. Diversity in CD4+ TCRs, unlike that measured in CD8+ TCRs, had risen significantly by C4D1. Those patients who began receiving nivolumab less than 1 year after ASCT had lower diversity, and they were excluded.

The receptor's source is a human donor with classical Hodgkin lymphoma. This chain links TRBV4-1 with TRBJ2-5, with D perhaps assigned TRBD1 or TRBD2 (5 bases each). The sample here was peripheral blood mononuclear cells (PBMCs), taken at baseline. Written as DNA, the CDR3 is TGCGCCAGCAGCCAGCGGACGGGACCGGGGGAGACCCAGTACTTC. Translation: CASSQRTGPGETQYF.